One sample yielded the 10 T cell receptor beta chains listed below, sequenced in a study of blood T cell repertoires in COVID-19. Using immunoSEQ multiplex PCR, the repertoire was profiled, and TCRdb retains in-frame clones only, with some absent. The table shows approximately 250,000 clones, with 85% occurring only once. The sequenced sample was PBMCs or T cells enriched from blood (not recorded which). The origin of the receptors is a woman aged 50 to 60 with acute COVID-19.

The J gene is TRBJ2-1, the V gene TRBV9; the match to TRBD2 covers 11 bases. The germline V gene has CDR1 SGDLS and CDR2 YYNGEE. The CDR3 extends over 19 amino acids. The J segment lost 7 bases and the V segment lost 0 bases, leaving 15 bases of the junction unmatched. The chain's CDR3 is CASSVGVSGGAAVGNEQFF. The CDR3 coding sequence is TGTGCCAGCAGCGTAGGGGTTAGCGGGGGGGCAGCCGTTGGGAATGAGCAGTTCTTC.

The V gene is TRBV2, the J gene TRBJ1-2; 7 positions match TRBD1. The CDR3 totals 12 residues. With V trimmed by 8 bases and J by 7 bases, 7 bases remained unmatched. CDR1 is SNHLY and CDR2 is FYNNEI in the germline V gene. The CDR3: CASDQGGFGYTF. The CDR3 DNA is TGTGCCAGCGACCAAGGGGGCTTTGGCTACACCTTC.

CDR3 residues: CASSLTGVEQYF. The CDR3 coding sequence is TGTGCCAGCAGCTTGACAGGAGTCGAGCAGTACTTC. The chain recombines TRBV5-6 with TRBJ2-7, with D possibly TRBD1 on 5 matching bases. Germline CDR1 and CDR2: SGHDT and YYEEEE. CDR3 length equals 12 residues. The V end was cut by 1 base, the J end by 6 bases, with 8 bases between.

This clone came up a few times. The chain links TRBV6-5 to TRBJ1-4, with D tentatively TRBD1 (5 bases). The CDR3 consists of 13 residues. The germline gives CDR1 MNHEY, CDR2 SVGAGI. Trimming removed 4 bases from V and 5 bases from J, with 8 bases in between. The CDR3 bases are TGTGCCAGCAGTTCGACAGAGAATGAAAAACTGTTTTTT. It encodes CASSSTENEKLFF.

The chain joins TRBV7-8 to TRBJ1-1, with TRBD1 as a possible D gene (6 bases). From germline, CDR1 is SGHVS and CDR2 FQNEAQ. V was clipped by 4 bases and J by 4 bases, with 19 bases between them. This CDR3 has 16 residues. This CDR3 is CASSSSPTGVGTEAFF. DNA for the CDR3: TGTGCCAGCAGCTCCTCCCCGACAGGAGTGGGCACTGAAGCTTTCTTT. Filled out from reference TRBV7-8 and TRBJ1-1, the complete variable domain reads GAGVSQSPRYKVAKRGQDVALRCDPISGHVSLFWYQQALGQGPEFLTYFQNEAQLDKSGLPSDRFFAERPEGSVSTLKIQRTQQEDSAVYLCASSSSPTGVGTEAFFGQGTRLTVV.

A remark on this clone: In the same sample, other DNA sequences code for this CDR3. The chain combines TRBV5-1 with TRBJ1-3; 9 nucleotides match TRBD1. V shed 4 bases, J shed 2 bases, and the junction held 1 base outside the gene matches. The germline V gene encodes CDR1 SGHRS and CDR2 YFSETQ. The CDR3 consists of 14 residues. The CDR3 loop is CASSGDRAGNTIYF. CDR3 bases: TGCGCCAGCAGCGGGGACAGGGCTGGAAACACCATATATTTT.

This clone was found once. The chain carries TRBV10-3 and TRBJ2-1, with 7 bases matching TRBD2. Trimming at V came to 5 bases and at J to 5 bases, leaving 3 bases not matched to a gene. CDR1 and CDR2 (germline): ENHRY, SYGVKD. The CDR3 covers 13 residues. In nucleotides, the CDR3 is TGTGCCATCAGTCCCGGGACTAACAATGAGCAGTTCTTC. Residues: CAISPGTNNEQFF.

CDR3 protein: CSVVGAGLNTEAFF. In DNA, the CDR3 is TGCAGCGTTGTAGGGGCAGGGTTGAACACTGAAGCTTTCTTT. The chain uses TRBV29-1 and TRBJ1-1; possibly TRBD1 for D (5 bases). V was clipped by 4 bases and J by 0 bases, with 12 bases between them. The CDR3 consists of 14 residues. The germline V gene has CDR1 SQVTM and CDR2 ANQGSEA.

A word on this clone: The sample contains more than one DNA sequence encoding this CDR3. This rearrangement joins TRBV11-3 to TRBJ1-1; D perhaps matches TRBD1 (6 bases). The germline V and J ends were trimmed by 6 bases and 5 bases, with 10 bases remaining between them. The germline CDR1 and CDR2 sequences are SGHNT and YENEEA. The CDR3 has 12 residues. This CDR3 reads CASSLRGTEAFF. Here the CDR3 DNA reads TGTGCCAGCAGTCTAAGGGGGACTGAAGCTTTCTTT.

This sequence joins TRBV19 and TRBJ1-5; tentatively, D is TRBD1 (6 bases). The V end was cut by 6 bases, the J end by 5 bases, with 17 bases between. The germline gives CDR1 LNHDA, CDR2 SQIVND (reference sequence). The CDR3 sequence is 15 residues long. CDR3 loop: CASSLGAQGYQPQHF. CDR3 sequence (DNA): TGTGCCAGTAGCCTCGGGGCACAGGGATATCAGCCCCAGCATTTT. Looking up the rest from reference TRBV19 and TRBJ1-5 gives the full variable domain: DGGITQSPKYLFRKEGQNVTLSCEQNLNHDAMYWYRQDPGQGLRLIYYSQIVNDFQKGDIAEGYSVSREKKESFPLTVTSAQKNPTAFYLCASSLGAQGYQPQHFGDGTRLSIL.